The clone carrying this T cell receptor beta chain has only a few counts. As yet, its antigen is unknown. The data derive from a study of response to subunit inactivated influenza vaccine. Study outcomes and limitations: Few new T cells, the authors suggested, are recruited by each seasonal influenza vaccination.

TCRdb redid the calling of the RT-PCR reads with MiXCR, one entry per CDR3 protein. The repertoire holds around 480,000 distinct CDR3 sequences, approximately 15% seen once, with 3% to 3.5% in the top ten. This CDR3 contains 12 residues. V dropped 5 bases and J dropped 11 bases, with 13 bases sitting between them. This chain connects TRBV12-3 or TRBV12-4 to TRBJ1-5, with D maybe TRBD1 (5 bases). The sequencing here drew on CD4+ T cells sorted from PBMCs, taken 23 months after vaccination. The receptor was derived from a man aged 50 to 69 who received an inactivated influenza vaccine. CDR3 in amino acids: CASSQTASAQHF. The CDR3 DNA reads TGTGCCAGCAGTCAGACAGCCTCAGCCCAGCATTTT.